These 27 T cell receptor beta chains came from one sample sequenced in a study of human T cells and chemical hapten exposure. TCRdb itself ran the RACE reads through MiXCR, one entry per CDR3 protein. In the table there are under 200,000 distinct CDR3 sequences, around 30% of which are singletons. Noted time point: pre-sensitization, week 0. The treatment was: therapeutic diphenylcyclopropenone sensitization with weekly scalp DPC. The material sequenced was whole blood, taken in connection with sensitization to the hapten diphenylcyclopropenone (DPC). These TCRs come from a woman aged 25 to 45 with alopecia areata. Some clones in this sample may be carry-over from other donors' samples.

This clonotype was observed many times. DNA of the CDR3: TGTGCCAGCAGGGAACGGGGACAAGGTCGGGACATTCAGTACTTC. Its translation: CASRERGQGRDIQYF. The J gene is TRBJ2-4, the V gene TRBV6-2 or TRBV6-3; D perhaps matches TRBD1 (6 bases). The germline V gene has CDR1 MNHEY and CDR2 SVGEGT. The V end lost 6 bases, the J end lost 8 bases, and 20 bases lay between the germline ends. This CDR3 is built from 15 residues.

The rearrangement links TRBV27 to TRBJ2-5; a possible D gene is TRBD1 (6 bases). Trimming removed 8 bases from V and 2 bases from J, with 9 bases in between. From germline, CDR1 is MNHEY and CDR2 SMNVEV (reference sequence). This CDR3 is built from 12 residues. The CDR3 sequence: CASPGHQETQYF. The CDR3 coding sequence is TGTGCCAGCCCGGGACATCAAGAGACCCAGTACTTC.

J is TRBJ2-1 and V is TRBV5-5; 7 nucleotides align to TRBD2. The germline V gene encodes CDR1 SGHKS and CDR2 YYEKEE (reference sequence). This CDR3 comprises 14 residues. V dropped 7 bases and J dropped 0; count of bases not matched to a gene: 4. DNA of the CDR3: TGTGCCAGCGGGGAGGGAGCCTCCTACAATGAGCAGTTCTTC. It yields the protein CASGEGASYNEQFF.

The chain links TRBV28 to TRBJ2-1, with 7 bases matching TRBD2. The CDR3 consists of 17 residues. Germline V lookup: CDR1 MDHEN, CDR2 SYDVKM. J gave up 0 bases and V 2 bases, and 7 bases lay outside the gene matches. CDR3 amino acids: CASSLRGGSSSYNEQFF. The CDR3 DNA reads TGTGCCAGCAGTTTACGGGGCGGGAGCAGCTCCTACAATGAGCAGTTCTTC.

This clonotype was seen more than once but under ten times. CDR3 bases: TGTGCCAGCACCCGTGAGGGCGAGCAGTACTTC. Translation: CASTREGEQYF. The chain combines TRBV5-6 with TRBJ2-7, with D perhaps matching TRBD2 (5 bases). CDR1 is SGHDT and CDR2 is YYEEEE in the germline V gene. The CDR3 runs 11 residues. Deletions cut 6 bases from V and 6 bases from J, with 10 bases between. Full variable domain (outside the CDR3, taken from reference TRBV5-6 and TRBJ2-7): DAGVTQSPTHLIKTRGQQVTLRCSPKSGHDTVSWYQQALGQGPQFIFQYYEEEERQRGNFPDRFSGHQFPNYSSELNVNALLLGDSALYLCASTREGEQYFGPGTRLTVT.

This clonotype has only a few counts. The chain is built from TRBV20-1 and TRBJ2-7; 7 bases align to TRBD1. The CDR3 covers 13 residues. Unmatched junction bases numbered 6, after V lost 4 bases and J lost 3 bases. The germline V gene encodes CDR1 DFQATT and CDR2 SNEGSKA (reference sequence). The CDR3 loop is CSAKYQGDYEQYF. CDR3 coding DNA: TGCAGTGCTAAGTACCAGGGGGACTACGAGCAGTACTTC.

This rearrangement joins TRBV11-1 to TRBJ2-2; D call uncertain. The CDR3 covers 12 residues. V gave up 5 bases and J gave up 6 bases, with 7 bases separating them. Germline CDR1 SGHAT, CDR2 FQDESV (reference sequence). The CDR3 region is CASSHTSGELFF. CDR3 coding DNA: TGTGCCAGCAGCCACACTTCCGGGGAGCTGTTTTTT.

This clonotype was seen a few times. The chain joins TRBV19 to TRBJ2-7, with D tentatively TRBD1 (5 bases). This CDR3 region has 12 residues. V lost 3 bases and J lost 6, with 9 bases in between. CDR1 is LNHDA and CDR2 is SQIVND in the germline V gene (reference sequence). CDR3 sequence (DNA): TGTGCCAGTAGTATGATAAGGGGCGAGCAGTACTTC. It is translated as CASSMIRGEQYF.

The chain recombines TRBV6-5 with TRBJ2-7, with D unresolved. V was trimmed by 7 bases and J by 3 bases, leaving 13 bases between them. The V gene's germline CDR1 is MNHEY and CDR2 SVGAGI. This CDR3 region has 13 residues. CDR3 sequence (DNA): TGTGCCAGCAAAGGTGGGGAACTCTACGAGCAGTACTTC. The encoded protein is CASKGGELYEQYF.

The chain is built from TRBV5-5 and TRBJ1-2; 7 bases are a match to TRBD1. The CDR3 is 15 amino acids. J lost 3 bases, V lost 4 bases, and 9 bases had no gene match. Per germline, CDR1 SGHKS and CDR2 YYEKEE (reference sequence). The CDR3 nucleotides read TGTGCCAGCAGCGTCACAACCGGGACAGACTATGGCTACACCTTC. Its protein product is CASSVTTGTDYGYTF.

The rearrangement uses TRBV18 and TRBJ2-7; tentatively, D is TRBD1 (6 bases). The CDR3 sequence is 14 residues long. Germline-derived CDR1 and CDR2 are KGHSH and LQKENI. The V end lost 3 bases, the J end lost 2 bases, and 11 bases lay between the germline ends. CDR3 DNA sequence: TGTGCCAGCTCACCGGACAGTCGGCCCTACGAGCAGTACTTC. Its protein product is CASSPDSRPYEQYF.

The V and J genes are TRBV11-1 and TRBJ2-3, with D tentatively TRBD1 (6 bases). This CDR3 region has 15 residues. V was cut by 5 bases and J by 3 bases, with 15 bases left in between. CDR1 is SGHAT and CDR2 is FQDESV in the germline V gene (reference sequence). The CDR3 DNA sequence: TGTGCCAGCAGCCTAGGCGGACAGCAAACAGATACGCAGTATTTT. Residues: CASSLGGQQTDTQYF.

The genes are TRBV14 and TRBJ2-4; 10 bases are shared with TRBD1. Germline assignment: CDR1 SGHDN and CDR2 FVKESK. The V and J ends lost 4 bases and 3 bases, in that order; junction bases with no gene match: 3. This CDR3 comprises 15 residues. Written as DNA, the CDR3 is TGTGCCAGCAGCCTAGACAGGGGGCACAAAAACATTCAGTACTTC. It is translated as CASSLDRGHKNIQYF.

The chain links TRBV27 to TRBJ2-7; TRBD2 agrees at 7 bases. The CDR3 extends over 14 amino acids. V lost 4 bases to trimming and J lost 5 bases; unmatched junction nucleotides: 8. From germline, CDR1 is MNHEY and CDR2 SMNVEV (reference sequence). The CDR3 DNA is TGTGCCAGCAGTTCGTCTGGGACTATGGACGAGCAGTACTTC. Its protein product is CASSSSGTMDEQYF.

The table lists this clonotype with a few counts. This chain joins TRBV5-1 and TRBJ2-2; 8 bases map to TRBD2. The CDR3 extends over 14 amino acids. J was trimmed by 2 bases and V by 6 bases; bases with no gene match: 3. CDR1 is SGHRS, CDR2 YFSETQ, per germline. CDR3 amino acids: CASKLAENTGELFF. DNA for the CDR3: TGCGCCAGCAAACTAGCGGAAAACACCGGGGAGCTGTTTTTT. The variable domain in full, completed from reference TRBV5-1 and TRBJ2-2, reads KAGVTQTPRYLIKTRGQQVTLSCSPISGHRSVSWYQQTPGQGLQFLFEYFSETQRNKGNFPGRFSGRQFSNSRSEMNVSTLELGDSALYLCASKLAENTGELFFGEGSRLTVL.

This clonotype has only a few counts. The chain links TRBV5-1 to TRBJ2-1; the D gene is possibly TRBD2 (6 bases). The germline CDR1 and CDR2 sequences are SGHRS and YFSETQ. There are 11 residues in the CDR3. V shed 5 bases and J shed 10 bases, with 10 bases lying between them. CDR3 sequence reads: CASRDTSEQFF. CDR3 nucleotide sequence: TGCGCCAGCAGAGATACTAGCGAGCAGTTCTTC.

This clonotype was counted between two and nine times. J is TRBJ1-6 and V is TRBV4-2; D not certain. V lost 3 bases, J lost 10 bases, and 25 bases lay in between. The germline V gene encodes CDR1 LGHNA and CDR2 YNFKEQ. The CDR3 has 18 residues. In DNA, the CDR3 is TGTGCCAGCAGCCAGGATGGGGAGGTTTACCACAGCGGCTCACCCCTCCACTTT. Its protein is CASSQDGEVYHSGSPLHF.

The V gene is TRBV28, the J gene TRBJ1-2, with 8 bases matching TRBD1. CDR1 MDHEN and CDR2 SYDVKM come from the germline V gene. CDR3 size: 16 residues. After removal of 2 bases from V and 3 bases from J, the junction contained 8 bases not matched to a gene. CDR3 sequence: CASSLPPGQAHYGYTF. The DNA for the CDR3 is TGTGCCAGCAGTTTACCCCCGGGACAGGCGCACTATGGCTACACCTTC.

The genes are TRBV5-1 and TRBJ2-1; 7 positions agree with TRBD1. The J segment lost 5 bases and the V segment lost 0 bases, leaving 2 bases of the junction unmatched. The germline CDR1 and CDR2 sequences are SGHRS and YFSETQ. The CDR3 covers 14 residues. CDR3 protein: CASSLDRGHNEQFF. The CDR3 DNA reads TGCGCCAGCAGCTTGGACAGGGGCCACAATGAGCAGTTCTTC.

Only a few counts were recorded for this clonotype. The junction and the germline gene differ at one end; a read error may be behind it. J is TRBJ2-1 and V is TRBV15, with 10 nucleotides matching TRBD2. CDR3 length: 14 residues. Looked up from germline, CDR1 is LNHNV and CDR2 is YYDKDF (reference sequence). Here the CDR3 DNA reads TGTGCCACCAACAGAGATCTAGCGGGAGTTGAGCAGTTCTTC. Its protein product is CATNRDLAGVEQFF.

This rearrangement joins TRBV7-2 to TRBJ2-3; TRBD1 matches at 7 bases. CDR1 is SGHTA, CDR2 FQGNSA, per germline. This CDR3 is built from 15 residues. The V and J ends lost 2 bases and 0 bases, in that order; junction bases with no gene match: 2. CDR3 region: CASSLTGDSTDTQYF. The DNA of the CDR3 is TGTGCCAGCAGCTTAACAGGGGATAGCACAGATACGCAGTATTTT. The entire variable domain, with the rest obtained from reference TRBV7-2 and TRBJ2-3, is as follows: GAGVSQSPSNKVTEKGKDVELRCDPISGHTALYWYRQSLGQGLEFLIYFQGNSAPDKSGLPSDRFSAERTGGSVSTLTIQRTQQEDSAVYLCASSLTGDSTDTQYFGPGTRLTVL.

This clonotype was counted between two and nine times. This sequence joins TRBV6-2 or TRBV6-3 and TRBJ2-6, with D hard to call. Germline CDR1 and CDR2: MNHEY and SVGEGT. V lost 10 bases to trimming and J lost 4 bases, with 14 bases between them. There are 14 residues in the CDR3. CDR3 region: CATHRSAGANVLTF. Here the CDR3 DNA reads TGTGCCACCCATCGAAGTGCCGGGGCCAACGTCCTGACTTTC.

The chain carries TRBV29-1 and TRBJ2-3; D tentatively reads TRBD1 or TRBD2 (6 bases each). CDR1 and CDR2 from the germline V gene are SQVTM and ANQGSEA. The ends were cut back, 2 bases at V and 1 base at J, with 10 bases in the middle. The CDR3 extends over 14 amino acids. The CDR3 here is CSVEPGAGTDTQYF. CDR3 coding DNA: TGCAGCGTTGAACCGGGGGCAGGCACAGATACGCAGTATTTT.

This clonotype occurred once. In DNA, the CDR3 is TGCGCCAGCAGCTTGACAGGGACCGATCAGCCCCAGCATTTT. Encoded protein: CASSLTGTDQPQHF. V gene TRBV5-1 combines with J gene TRBJ1-5; D is possibly TRBD1 (6 bases). CDR3 length: 14 amino acids. Trimming shortened V by 1 base and J by 5 bases, and 10 bases separated the two germline ends. The germline V gene has CDR1 SGHRS and CDR2 YFSETQ.

Many counts were recorded for this clonotype. The chain recombines TRBV7-6 with TRBJ2-7; unclear D gene. This CDR3 spans 13 amino acids. V gave up 2 bases and J gave up 3 bases, with 8 bases separating them. Germline V gene sequence: CDR1 SGHVS, CDR2 FNYEAQ. CDR3 loop: CASSLSEDYEQYF. CDR3 nucleotide sequence: TGTGCCAGCAGCTTATCCGAGGACTACGAGCAGTACTTC.

Only a few counts were recorded for this clonotype. V and J are TRBV5-5 and TRBJ2-5, with TRBD1 matching over 8 bases. The trim removed 4 bases at V and 4 bases at J, leaving 12 bases unmatched. Germline values: CDR1 SGHKS, CDR2 YYEKEE (reference sequence). This CDR3 contains 16 residues. The CDR3 reads CASSKDGQGSGETQYF. The CDR3 DNA follows: TGTGCCAGCAGCAAGGATGGACAGGGTTCCGGAGAGACCCAGTACTTC.

The V gene is TRBV3-1, the J gene TRBJ2-7; 9 bases are shared with TRBD2. V was pared by 4 bases and J by 3 bases, with 7 bases of the junction left unmatched. The CDR3 length is 15 residues. The germline gives CDR1 LGHDT, CDR2 YNNKEL (reference sequence). In nucleotides, the CDR3 is TGTGCCAGCAGCCCGCTTAGCGGGAGAGACTACGAGCAGTACTTC. This codes for CASSPLSGRDYEQYF.